The source of this TCR beta chain is a study of metastatic and nonmetastatic thyroid tumors. Germline lookup yields CDR1 ENHRY and CDR2 SYGVKD. Deletions cut 7 bases from V and 2 bases from J, with 9 bases between. The CDR3 is 12 residues long. This clone was recorded at least ten times. Original handling: A distant-metastasis classifier for papillary thyroid cancer was built using CDR3 differences across clinicopathological groups. TCRdb redid the clone calls on the PCR reads using MiXCR. TCRdb's processing, not the authors' own work, is the source of the V and J calls. The sample lists roughly 70,000 clones; around 18% were seen once. All patients reached thyroid surgery having received no treatment beforehand.

The clonotype comes from a female donor with papillary thyroid cancer or a benign thyroid nodule (not recorded which). Some clones in this sample may be carry-over from other donors' samples. The chain uses TRBV10-3 and TRBJ2-7; the D is unclear. Sample: blood. The CDR3 coding sequence is TGTGCCATCAAAATGCCGCCCTACGAGCAGTACTTC. It codes for CAIKMPPYEQYF.